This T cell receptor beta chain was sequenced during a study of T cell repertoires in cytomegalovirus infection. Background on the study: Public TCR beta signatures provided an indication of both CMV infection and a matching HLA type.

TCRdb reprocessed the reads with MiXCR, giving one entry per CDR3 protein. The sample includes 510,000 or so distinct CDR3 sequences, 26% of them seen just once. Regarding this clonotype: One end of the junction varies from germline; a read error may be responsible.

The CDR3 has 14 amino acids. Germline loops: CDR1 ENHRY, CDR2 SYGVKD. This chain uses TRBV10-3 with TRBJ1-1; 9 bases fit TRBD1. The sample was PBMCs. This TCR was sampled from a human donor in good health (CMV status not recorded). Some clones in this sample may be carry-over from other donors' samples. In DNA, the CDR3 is TGTGCCATCAGTGGGACAGGGGTGAACTCTGAAGCTTTCTTT. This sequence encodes CAISGTGVNSEAFF.